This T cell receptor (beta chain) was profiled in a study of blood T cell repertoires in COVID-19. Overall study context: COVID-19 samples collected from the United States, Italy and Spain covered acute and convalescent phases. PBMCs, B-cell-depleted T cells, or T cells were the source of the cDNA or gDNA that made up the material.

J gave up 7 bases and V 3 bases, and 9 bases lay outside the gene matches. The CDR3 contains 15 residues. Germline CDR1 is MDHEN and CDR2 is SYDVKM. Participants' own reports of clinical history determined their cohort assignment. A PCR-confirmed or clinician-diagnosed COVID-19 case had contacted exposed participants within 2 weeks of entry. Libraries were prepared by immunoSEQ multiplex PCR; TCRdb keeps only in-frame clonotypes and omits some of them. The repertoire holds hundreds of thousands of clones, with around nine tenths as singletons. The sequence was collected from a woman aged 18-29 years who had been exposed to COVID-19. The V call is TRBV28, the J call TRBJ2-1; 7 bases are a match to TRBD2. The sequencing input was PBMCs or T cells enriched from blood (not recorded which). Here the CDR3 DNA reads TGTGCCAGCAGTTTTATTAGAAGCGGGGAGAATGAGCAGTTCTTC. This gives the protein CASSFIRSGENEQFF.